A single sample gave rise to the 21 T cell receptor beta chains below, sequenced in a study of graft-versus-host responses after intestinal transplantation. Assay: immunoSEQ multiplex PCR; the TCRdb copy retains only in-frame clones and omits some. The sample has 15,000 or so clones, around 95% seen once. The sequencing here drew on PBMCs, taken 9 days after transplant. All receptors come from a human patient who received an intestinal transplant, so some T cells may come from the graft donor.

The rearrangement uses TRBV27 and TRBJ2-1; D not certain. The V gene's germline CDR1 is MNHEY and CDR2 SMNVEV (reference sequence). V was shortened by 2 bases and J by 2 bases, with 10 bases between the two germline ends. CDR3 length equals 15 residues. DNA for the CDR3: TGTGCCAGCAGTTTAGCGCAGACCCCCTACAATGAGCAGTTCTTC. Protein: CASSLAQTPYNEQFF.

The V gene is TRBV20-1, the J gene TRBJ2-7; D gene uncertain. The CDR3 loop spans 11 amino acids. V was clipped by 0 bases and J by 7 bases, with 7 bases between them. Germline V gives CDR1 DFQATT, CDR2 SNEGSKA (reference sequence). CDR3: CSARDYVEQYF. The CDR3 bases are TGCAGTGCTAGAGACTACGTGGAGCAGTACTTC.

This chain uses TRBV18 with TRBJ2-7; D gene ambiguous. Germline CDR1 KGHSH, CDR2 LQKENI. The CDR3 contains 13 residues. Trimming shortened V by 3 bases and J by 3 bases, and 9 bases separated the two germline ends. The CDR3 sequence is CASSPERFYEQYF. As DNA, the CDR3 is TGTGCCAGCTCACCGGAGCGATTCTACGAGCAGTACTTC.

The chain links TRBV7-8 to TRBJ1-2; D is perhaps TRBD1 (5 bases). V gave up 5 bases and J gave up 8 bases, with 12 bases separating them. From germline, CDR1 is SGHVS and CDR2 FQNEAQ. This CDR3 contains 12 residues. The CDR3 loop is CASSPGRGGYTF. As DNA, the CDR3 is TGTGCCAGCAGCCCCGGGAGGGGAGGCTACACCTTC.

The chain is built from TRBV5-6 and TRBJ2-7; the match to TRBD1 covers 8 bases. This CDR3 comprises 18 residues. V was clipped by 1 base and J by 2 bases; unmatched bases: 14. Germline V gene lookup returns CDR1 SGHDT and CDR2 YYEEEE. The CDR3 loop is CASSLIRQGPPIPYEQYF. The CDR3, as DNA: TGTGCCAGCAGCTTGATCCGACAGGGGCCCCCGATCCCCTACGAGCAGTACTTC.

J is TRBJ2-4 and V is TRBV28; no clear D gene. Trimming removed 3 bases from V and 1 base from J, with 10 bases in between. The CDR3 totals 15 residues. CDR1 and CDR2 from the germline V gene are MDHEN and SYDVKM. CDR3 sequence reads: CASSLLIAAKNIQYF. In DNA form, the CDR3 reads TGTGCCAGCAGTTTGTTAATCGCGGCCAAAAACATTCAGTACTTC.

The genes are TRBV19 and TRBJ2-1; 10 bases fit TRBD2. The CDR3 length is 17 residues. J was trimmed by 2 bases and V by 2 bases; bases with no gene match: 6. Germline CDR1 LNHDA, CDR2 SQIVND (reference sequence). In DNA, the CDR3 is TGTGCCAGTAGTATATCCCTAGCGGGAGAGGCCTACAATGAGCAGTTCTTC. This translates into CASSISLAGEAYNEQFF.

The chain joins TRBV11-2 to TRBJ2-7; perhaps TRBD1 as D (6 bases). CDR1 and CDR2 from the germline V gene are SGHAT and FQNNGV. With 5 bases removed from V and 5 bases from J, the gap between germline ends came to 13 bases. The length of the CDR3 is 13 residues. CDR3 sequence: CASSQNRVDEQYF. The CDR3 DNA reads TGTGCCAGCAGCCAGAACAGGGTAGACGAGCAGTACTTC.

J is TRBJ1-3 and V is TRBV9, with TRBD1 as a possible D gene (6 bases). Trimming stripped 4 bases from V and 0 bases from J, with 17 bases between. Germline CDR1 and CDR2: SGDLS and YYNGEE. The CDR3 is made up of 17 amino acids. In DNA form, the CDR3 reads TGTGCCAGCAGCCCTAGGGCGGACAGTAACTCTGGAAACACCATATATTTT. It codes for CASSPRADSNSGNTIYF.

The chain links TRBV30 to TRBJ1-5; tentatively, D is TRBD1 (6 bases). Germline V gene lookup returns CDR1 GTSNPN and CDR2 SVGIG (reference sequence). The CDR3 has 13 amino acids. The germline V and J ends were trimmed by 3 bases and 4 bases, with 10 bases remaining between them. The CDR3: CAWSNTGNQPQHF. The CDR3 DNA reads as TGTGCCTGGAGCAATACAGGGAATCAGCCCCAGCATTTT.

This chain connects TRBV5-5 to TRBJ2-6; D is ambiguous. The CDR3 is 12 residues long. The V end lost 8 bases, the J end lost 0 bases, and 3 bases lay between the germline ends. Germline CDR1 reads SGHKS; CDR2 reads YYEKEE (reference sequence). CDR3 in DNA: TGTGCCAGTAACTCTGGGGCCAACGTCCTGACTTTC. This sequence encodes CASNSGANVLTF.

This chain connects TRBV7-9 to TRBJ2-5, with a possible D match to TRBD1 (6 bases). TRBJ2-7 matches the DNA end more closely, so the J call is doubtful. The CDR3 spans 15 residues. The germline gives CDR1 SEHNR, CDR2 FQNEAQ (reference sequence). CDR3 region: CASSSTGTSSYEQYF. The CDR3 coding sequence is TGTGCCAGCAGCTCTACAGGGACATCCTCCTACGAGCAGTACTTC.

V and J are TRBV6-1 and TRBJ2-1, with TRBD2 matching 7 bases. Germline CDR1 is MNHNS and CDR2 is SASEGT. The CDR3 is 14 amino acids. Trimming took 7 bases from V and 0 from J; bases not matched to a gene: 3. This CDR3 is CASTSGSSYNEQFF. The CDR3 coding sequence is TGTGCCAGCACTAGCGGTAGCTCCTACAATGAGCAGTTCTTC.

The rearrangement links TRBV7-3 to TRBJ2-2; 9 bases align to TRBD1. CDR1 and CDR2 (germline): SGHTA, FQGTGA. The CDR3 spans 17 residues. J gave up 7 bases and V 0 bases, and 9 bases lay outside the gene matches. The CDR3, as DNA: TGTGCCAGCAGCTTAACCGGGACAGGGAGGATCGGCGGGGAGCTGTTTTTT. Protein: CASSLTGTGRIGGELFF.

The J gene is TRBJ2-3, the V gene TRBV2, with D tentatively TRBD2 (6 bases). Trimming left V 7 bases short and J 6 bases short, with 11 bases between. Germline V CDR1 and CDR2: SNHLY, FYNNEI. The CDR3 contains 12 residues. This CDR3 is CASMGGTDTQYF. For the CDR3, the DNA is TGTGCCAGCATGGGGGGTACCGATACGCAGTATTTT.

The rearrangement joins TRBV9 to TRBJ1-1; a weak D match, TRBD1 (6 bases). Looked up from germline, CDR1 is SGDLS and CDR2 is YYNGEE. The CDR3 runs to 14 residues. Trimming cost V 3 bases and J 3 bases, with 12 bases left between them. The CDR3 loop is CASSAQGSDTEAFF. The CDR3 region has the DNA TGTGCCAGCAGCGCGCAGGGGTCGGACACTGAAGCTTTCTTT.

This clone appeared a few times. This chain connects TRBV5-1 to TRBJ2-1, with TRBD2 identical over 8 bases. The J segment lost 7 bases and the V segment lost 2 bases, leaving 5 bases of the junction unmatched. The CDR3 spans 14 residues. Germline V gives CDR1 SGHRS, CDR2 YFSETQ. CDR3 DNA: TGCGCCAGCAGCTTAACGGGGGGGCCGAATGAGCAGTTCTTC. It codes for CASSLTGGPNEQFF. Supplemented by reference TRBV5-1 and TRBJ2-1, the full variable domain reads KAGVTQTPRYLIKTRGQQVTLSCSPISGHRSVSWYQQTPGQGLQFLFEYFSETQRNKGNFPGRFSGRQFSNSRSEMNVSTLELGDSALYLCASSLTGGPNEQFFGPGTRLTVL.

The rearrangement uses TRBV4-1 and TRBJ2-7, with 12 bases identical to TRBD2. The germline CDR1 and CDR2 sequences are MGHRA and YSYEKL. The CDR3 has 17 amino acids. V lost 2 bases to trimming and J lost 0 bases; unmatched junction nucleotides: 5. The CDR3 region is CASSQLGLAGTSYEQYF. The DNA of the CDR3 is TGCGCCAGCAGCCAATTGGGACTAGCGGGCACCTCCTACGAGCAGTACTTC.

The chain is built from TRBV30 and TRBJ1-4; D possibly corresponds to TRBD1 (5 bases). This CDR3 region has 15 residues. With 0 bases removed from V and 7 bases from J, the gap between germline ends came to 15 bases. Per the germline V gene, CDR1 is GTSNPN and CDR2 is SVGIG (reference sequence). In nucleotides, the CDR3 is TGTGCCTGGAGTGTACAGGCAGGGTTTTTTGAAAAACTGTTTTTT. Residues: CAWSVQAGFFEKLFF. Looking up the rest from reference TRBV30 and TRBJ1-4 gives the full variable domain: SQTIHQWPATLVQPVGSPLSLECTVEGTSNPNLYWYRQAAGRGLQLLFYSVGIGQISSEVPQNLSASRPQDRQFILSSKKLLLSDSGFYLCAWSVQAGFFEKLFFGSGTQLSVL.

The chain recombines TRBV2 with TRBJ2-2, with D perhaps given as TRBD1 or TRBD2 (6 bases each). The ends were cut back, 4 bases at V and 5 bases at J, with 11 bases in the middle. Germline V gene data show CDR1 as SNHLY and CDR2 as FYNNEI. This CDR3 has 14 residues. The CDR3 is CASSGWGATGELFF. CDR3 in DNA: TGTGCCAGCAGTGGATGGGGGGCGACCGGGGAGCTGTTTTTT.

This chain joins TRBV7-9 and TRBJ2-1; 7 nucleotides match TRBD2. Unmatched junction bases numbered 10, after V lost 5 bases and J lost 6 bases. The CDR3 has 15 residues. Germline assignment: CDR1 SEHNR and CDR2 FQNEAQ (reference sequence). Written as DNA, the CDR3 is TGTGCCAGCAGCCTGGTGGCGGGAGAGGGCAATGAGCAGTTCTTC. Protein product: CASSLVAGEGNEQFF.